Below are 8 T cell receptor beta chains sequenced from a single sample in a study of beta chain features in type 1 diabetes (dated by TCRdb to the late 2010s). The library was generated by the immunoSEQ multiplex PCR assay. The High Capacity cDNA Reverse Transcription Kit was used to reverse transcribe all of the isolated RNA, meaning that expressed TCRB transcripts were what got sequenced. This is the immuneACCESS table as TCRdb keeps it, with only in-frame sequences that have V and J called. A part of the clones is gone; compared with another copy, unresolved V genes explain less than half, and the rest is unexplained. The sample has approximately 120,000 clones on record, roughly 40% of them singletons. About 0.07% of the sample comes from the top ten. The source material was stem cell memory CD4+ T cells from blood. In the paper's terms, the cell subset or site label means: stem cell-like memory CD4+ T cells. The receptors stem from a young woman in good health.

The CDR3 sequence is CASSKWLEKETQYF. As DNA, the CDR3 is TGTGCCAGCAGCAAATGGCTAGAAAAAGAGACCCAGTACTTC. This chain joins TRBV21-1 and TRBJ2-5; the D call in the table, TRBD2, was not verified against the DNA. TRBV21-1 is marked as a pseudogene. The CDR3 has 14 amino acids.

Here the CDR3 DNA reads TGTGCCAGCAGCTTAGGAACAGGAAACACCATATATTTT. It yields the protein CASSLGTGNTIYF. This rearrangement joins TRBV7-2 to TRBJ1-3; D unclear. CDR1 is SGHTA and CDR2 is FQGNSA in the germline V gene. CDR3 length equals 13 residues. With 1 base removed from V and 4 bases from J, the gap between germline ends came to 5 bases.

The CDR3 here is CASSLVAHPLSGANVLTF. The DNA for the CDR3 is TGTGCCAGCAGCTTAGTGGCACATCCCCTCTCTGGGGCCAACGTCCTGACTTTC. The rearrangement links TRBV11-2 to TRBJ2-6; D unclear. The V gene's germline CDR1 is SGHAT and CDR2 FQNNGV. The CDR3 is made up of 18 amino acids. Trimming took 1 base from V and 0 from J, leaving 13 bases between them. Full variable domain (rest looked up from reference TRBV11-2 and TRBJ2-6): EAGVAQSPRYKIIEKRQSVAFWCNPISGHATLYWYQQILGQGPKLLIQFQNNGVVDDSQLPKDRFSAERLKGVDSTLKIQPAKLEDSAVYLCASSLVAHPLSGANVLTFGAGSRLTVL.

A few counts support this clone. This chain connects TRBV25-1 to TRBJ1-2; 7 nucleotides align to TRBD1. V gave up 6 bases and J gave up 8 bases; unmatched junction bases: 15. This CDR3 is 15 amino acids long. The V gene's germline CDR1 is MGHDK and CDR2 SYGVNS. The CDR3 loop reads CASRPHNRGNGGYTF. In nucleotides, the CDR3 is TGTGCCAGCAGACCTCATAACAGGGGAAATGGCGGCTACACCTTC.

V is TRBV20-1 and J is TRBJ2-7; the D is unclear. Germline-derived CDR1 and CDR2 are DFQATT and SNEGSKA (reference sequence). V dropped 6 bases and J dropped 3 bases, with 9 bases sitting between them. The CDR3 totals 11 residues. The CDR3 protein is CSAPDFYEQYF. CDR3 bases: TGCAGTGCCCCTGACTTCTACGAGCAGTACTTC.

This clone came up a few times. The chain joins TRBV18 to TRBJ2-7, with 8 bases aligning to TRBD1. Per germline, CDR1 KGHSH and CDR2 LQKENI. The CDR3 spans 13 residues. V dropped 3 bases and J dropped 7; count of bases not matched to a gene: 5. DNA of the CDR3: TGTGCCAGCTCACCGACAGGGGTGAAGGAGCAGTACTTC. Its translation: CASSPTGVKEQYF. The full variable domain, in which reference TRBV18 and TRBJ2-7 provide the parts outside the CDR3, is NAGVMQNPRHLVRRRGQEARLRCSPMKGHSHVYWYRQLPEEGLKFMVYLQKENIIDESGMPKERFSAEFPKEGPSILRIQQVVRGDSAAYFCASSPTGVKEQYFGPGTRLTVT.

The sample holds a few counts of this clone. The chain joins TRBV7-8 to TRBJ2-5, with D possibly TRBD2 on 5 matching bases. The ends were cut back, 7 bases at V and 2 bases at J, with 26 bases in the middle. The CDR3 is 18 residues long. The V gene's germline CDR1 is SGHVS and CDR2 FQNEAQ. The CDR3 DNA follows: TGTGCCAGCATCCTAATAAGCAGCGGAGCCCGAAGACAAGAGACCCAGTACTTC. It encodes CASILISSGARRQETQYF.

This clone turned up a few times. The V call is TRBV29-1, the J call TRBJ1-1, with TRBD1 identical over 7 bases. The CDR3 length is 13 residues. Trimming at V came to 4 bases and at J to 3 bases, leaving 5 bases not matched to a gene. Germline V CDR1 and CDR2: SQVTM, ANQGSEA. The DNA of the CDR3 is TGCAGCGTTGCAGGGGGTAGGTACACTGAAGCTTTCTTT. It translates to CSVAGGRYTEAFF.